Sequencing of this T cell receptor beta chain was carried out in a study of glioma-infiltrating T cells (dated by TCRdb to 2015 to 2016). Study-wide context: The study sequenced TCR alpha- and beta-chain repertoires from glioma tissue, from non-neoplastic brain tissue and from matched peripheral blood mononuclear cells. Each tissue-infiltrating repertoire was compared with the same patient's peripheral blood repertoire to measure divergence between tissue and blood T-cell populations. The paired cohort was made up of three low-grade glioma patients, several primary glioblastoma patients and three non-glioma patients who contributed non-neoplastic brain tissue. The research as a whole found: Very few CDR3 sequences were shared between tissue and blood, attributed to high CDR3 diversity and limited sampling. VJ-independent divergence between tissue and blood was found to be below expectation in non-neoplastic patients but above expectation in all gliomas, particularly low-grade gliomas. Group comparisons were based on small numbers of patients: three non-neoplastic, three low-grade glioma and several glioblastoma patients.

Many counts were recorded for this clonotype. This clone's antigen is unknown. Base qualities were left out, and no much larger clone turns up one base away. TCR alpha and beta CDR3 regions were amplified with the iRepertoire nested amplicon-rescue multiplex PCR (arm-PCR) platform from RNA. For one-step reverse transcription and amplification, roughly 90-450 ng of tissue mRNA or PBMC total RNA was used as input. Following bead purification, Illumina adapters were added by a secondary multiplex PCR, and the libraries were gel-purified between 200 and 400 bp. Internal 6-nucleotide barcodes were carried by the libraries and were used for demultiplexing. Sequencing of libraries was performed on an Illumina MiSeq with 2x220 or 2x250 nucleotide paired-end reads. The paper's data handling went like this. Paired reads were merged using FLASH 1.2.11 and were aligned to the GRCh37 human genome using BWA-MEM, after which TRA and TRB reads were extracted. For V and J assignment, an IMGT-derived reference of cassette sequences and CDR3 motifs that included pseudogenes was used. Three-frame translation of reads was performed, and productive CDR3s were defined as those with a C...FGXG motif and no stop codons. A clonotype was defined as a unique combination of a V-J cassette pair and a CDR3 amino acid sequence. Reads were filtered by Hamming distance, thresholded by each sample's sequence error rate in mapped regions. TCRdb passed the public sequencing reads through fastp at Q25 and MiXCR, retaining productive beta sequences. Merged by CDR3 protein, the rows form single entries marked with the most common genes and DNA. Clone size and V and J calls follow TCRdb, not the original study. The sample includes about 5,800 distinct CDR3 sequences, with over 25% observed a single time. The biggest ten clones account for around 14% of the sample.

V loses 6 bases of germline sequence and J loses 6 bases, and the interval between the two ends is 18 bases. The CDR3 sequence holds 14 residues, the cysteine and valine included. The kept DNA is CDR3 alone, 42 bases in frame from the first base. CDR1 and CDR2, per the germline V gene, are SNHLY and FYNNEI. The sequencing input was glioma tissue, nonneoplastic brain tissue, or PBMCs (not recorded which). Rearrangement joined TRBV2 to TRBJ2-7; the D gene remains uncertain. The clonotype was recovered from a human donor with low-grade glioma or glioblastoma, undergoing nonglioma brain surgery, or in good health (not recorded which). CDR3 protein: CASSREQSYGEQYV. The nucleotide sequence reads as follows: TGTGCCAGCAGCCGCGAACAGAGCTACGGCGAGCAGTACGTC.